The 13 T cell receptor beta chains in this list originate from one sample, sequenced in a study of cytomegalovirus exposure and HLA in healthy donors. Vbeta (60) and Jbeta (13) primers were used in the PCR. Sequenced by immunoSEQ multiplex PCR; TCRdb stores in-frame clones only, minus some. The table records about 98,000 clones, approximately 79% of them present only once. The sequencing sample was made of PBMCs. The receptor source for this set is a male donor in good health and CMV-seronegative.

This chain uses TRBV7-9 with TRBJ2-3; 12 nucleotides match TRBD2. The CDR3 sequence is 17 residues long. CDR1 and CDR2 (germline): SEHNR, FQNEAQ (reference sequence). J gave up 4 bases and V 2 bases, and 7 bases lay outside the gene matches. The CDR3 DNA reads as TGTGCCAGCAGCTTATGGACTAGCGGGAAAGGTGCAGATACGCAGTATTTT. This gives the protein CASSLWTSGKGADTQYF.

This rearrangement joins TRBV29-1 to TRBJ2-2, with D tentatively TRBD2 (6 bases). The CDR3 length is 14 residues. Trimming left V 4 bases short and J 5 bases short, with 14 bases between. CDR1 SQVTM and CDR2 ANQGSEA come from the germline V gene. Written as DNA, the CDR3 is TGCAGCGTTGTAGGAGGGGTCGGGACCGGGGAGCTGTTTTTT. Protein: CSVVGGVGTGELFF.

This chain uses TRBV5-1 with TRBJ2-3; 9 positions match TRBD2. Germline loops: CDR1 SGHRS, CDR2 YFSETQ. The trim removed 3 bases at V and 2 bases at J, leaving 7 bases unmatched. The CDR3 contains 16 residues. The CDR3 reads CASSWKPGLATDTQYF. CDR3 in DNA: TGCGCCAGCAGCTGGAAACCGGGACTAGCCACAGATACGCAGTATTTT.

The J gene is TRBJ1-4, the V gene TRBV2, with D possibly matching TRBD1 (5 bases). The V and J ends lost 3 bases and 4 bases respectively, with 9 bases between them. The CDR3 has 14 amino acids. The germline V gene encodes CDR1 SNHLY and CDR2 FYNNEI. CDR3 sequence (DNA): TGTGCCAGCAGTGACGGGGGACGTAATGAAAAACTGTTTTTT. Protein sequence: CASSDGGRNEKLFF.

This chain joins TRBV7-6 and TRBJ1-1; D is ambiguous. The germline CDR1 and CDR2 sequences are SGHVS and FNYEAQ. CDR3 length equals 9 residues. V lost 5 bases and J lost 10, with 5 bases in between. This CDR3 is CASSRGAFF. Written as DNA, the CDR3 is TGTGCCAGCAGCCGCGGAGCTTTCTTT.

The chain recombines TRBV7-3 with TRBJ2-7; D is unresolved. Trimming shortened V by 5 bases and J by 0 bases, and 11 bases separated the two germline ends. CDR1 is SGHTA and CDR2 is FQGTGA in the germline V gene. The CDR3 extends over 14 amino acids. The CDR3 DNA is TGTGCCAGCAGCCTTGCCGCGAGCTCCTACGAGCAGTACTTC. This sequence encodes CASSLAASSYEQYF.

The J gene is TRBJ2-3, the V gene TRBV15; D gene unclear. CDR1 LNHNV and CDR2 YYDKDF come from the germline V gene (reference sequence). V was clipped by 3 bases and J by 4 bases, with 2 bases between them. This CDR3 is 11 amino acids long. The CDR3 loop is CATSSADTQYF. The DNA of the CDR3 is TGTGCCACCAGCAGCGCAGATACGCAGTATTTT.

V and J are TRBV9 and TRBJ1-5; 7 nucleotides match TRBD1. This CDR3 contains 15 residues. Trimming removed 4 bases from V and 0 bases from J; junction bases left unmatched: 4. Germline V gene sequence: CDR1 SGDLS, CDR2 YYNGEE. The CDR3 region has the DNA TGTGCCAGCAGCTCGACAGGGTATAGCAATCAGCCCCAGCATTTT. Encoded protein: CASSSTGYSNQPQHF.

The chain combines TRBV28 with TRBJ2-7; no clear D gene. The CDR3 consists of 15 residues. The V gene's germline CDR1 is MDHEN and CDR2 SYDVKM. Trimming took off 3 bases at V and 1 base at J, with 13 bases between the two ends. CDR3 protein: CASSLFRVGSYEQYF. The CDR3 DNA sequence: TGTGCCAGCAGTTTGTTTCGGGTTGGATCCTACGAGCAGTACTTC.

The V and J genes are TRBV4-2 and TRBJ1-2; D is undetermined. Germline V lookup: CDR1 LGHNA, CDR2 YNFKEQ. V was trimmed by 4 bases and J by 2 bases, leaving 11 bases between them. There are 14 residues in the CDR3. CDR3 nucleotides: TGTGCCAGCAGCCCAGGATTACCCAACTATGGCTACACCTTC. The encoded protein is CASSPGLPNYGYTF.

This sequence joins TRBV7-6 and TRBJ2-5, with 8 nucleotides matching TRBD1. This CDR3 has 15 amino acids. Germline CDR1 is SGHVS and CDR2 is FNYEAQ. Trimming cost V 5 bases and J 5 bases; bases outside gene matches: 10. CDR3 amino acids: CASSPVTGAGETQYF. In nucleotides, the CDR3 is TGTGCCAGCAGCCCGGTGACAGGGGCGGGGGAGACCCAGTACTTC.

The CDR3 loop is CAWKGQGNSPLHF. In nucleotides, the CDR3 is TGTGCCTGGAAAGGCCAGGGAAATTCACCCCTCCACTTT. The chain links TRBV30 to TRBJ1-6, with D perhaps matching TRBD1 (5 bases). Germline V gene data show CDR1 as GTSNPN and CDR2 as SVGIG (reference sequence). The CDR3 runs to 13 residues. V was pared by 4 bases and J by 7 bases, with 11 bases between.

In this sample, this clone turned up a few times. The DNA for the CDR3 is TGTGCCAGCAGTGAAATGTACTCCTACGAGCAGTACTTC. This translates into CASSEMYSYEQYF. This chain links TRBV2 with TRBJ2-7; D is ambiguous. V was trimmed by 2 bases and J by 0 bases, leaving 5 bases between them. This CDR3 spans 13 amino acids. The germline gives CDR1 SNHLY, CDR2 FYNNEI.